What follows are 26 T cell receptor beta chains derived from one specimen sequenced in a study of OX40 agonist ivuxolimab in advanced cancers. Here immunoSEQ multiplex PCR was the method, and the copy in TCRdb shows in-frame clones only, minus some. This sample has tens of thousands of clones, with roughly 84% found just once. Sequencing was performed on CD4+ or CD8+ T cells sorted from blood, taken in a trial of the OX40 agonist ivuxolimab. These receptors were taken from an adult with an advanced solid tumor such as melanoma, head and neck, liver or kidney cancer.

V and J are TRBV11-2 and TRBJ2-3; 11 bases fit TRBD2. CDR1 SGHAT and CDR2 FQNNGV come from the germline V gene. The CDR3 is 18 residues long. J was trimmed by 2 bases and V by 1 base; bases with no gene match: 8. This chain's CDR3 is CASSLAPSSGRATDTQYF. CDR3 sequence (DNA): TGTGCCAGCAGCTTAGCCCCCAGTAGCGGGAGGGCCACAGATACGCAGTATTTT.

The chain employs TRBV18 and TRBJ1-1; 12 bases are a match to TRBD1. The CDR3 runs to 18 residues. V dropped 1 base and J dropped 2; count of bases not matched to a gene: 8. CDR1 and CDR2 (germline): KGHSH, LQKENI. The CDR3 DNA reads TGTGCCAGCTCACCACGGTCGGGACAGGGGGCGCGTAACACTGAAGCTTTCTTT. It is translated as CASSPRSGQGARNTEAFF. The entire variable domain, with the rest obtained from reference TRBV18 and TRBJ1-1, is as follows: NAGVMQNPRHLVRRRGQEARLRCSPMKGHSHVYWYRQLPEEGLKFMVYLQKENIIDESGMPKERFSAEFPKEGPSILRIQQVVRGDSAAYFCASSPRSGQGARNTEAFFGQGTRLTVV.

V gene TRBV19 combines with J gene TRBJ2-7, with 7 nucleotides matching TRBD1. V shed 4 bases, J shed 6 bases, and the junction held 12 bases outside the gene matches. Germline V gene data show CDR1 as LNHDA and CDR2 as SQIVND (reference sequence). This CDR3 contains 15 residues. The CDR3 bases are TGTGCCAGTAGTAACCCGACAGGGAATTGGGGCGAGCAGTACTTC. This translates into CASSNPTGNWGEQYF.

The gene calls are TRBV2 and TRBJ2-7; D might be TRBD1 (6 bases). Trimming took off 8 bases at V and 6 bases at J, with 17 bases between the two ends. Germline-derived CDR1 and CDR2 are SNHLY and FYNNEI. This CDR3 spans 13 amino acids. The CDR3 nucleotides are TGTGCCAGCCTCGTGGTCCAAGGGGGCGAGCAGTACTTC. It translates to CASLVVQGGEQYF.

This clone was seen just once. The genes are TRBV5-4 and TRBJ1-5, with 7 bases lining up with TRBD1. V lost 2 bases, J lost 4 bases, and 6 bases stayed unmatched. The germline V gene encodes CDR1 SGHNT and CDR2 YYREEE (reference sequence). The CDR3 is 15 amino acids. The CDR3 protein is CASSLQGLENQPQHF. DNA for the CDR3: TGTGCCAGCAGCTTACAGGGGTTGGAGAATCAGCCCCAGCATTTT.

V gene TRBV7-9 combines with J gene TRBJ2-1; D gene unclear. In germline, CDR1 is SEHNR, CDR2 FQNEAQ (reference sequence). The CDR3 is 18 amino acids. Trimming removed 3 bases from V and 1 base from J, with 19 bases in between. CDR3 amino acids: CASSFEGGRVKSYNEQFF. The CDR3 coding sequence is TGTGCCAGCAGCTTTGAAGGTGGGCGTGTTAAATCCTACAATGAGCAGTTCTTC.

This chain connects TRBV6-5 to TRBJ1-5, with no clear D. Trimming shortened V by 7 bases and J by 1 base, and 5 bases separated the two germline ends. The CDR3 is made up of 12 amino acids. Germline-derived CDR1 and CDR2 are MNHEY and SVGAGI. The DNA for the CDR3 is TGTGCCAGCACCAGGAGCAATCAGCCCCAGCATTTT. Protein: CASTRSNQPQHF.

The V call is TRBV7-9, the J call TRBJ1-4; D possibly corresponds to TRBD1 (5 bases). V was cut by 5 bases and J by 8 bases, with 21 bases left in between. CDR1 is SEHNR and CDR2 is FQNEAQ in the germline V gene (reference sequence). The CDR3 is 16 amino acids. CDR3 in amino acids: CASSPPERAGGEKLFF. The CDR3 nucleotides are TGTGCCAGCAGCCCCCCCGAAAGAGCGGGGGGGGAAAAACTGTTTTTT.

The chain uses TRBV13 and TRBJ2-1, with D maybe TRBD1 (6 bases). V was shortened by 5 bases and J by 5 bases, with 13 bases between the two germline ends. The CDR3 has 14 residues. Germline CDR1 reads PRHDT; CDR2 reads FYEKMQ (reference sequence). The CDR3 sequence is CASSPRTDHNEQFF. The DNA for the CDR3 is TGTGCCAGCAGCCCCCGGACAGATCACAATGAGCAGTTCTTC.

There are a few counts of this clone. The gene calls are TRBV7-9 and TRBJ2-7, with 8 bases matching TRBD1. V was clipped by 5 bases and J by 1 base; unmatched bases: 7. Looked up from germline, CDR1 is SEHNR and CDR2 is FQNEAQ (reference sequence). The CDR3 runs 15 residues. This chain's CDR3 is CASSATGGRSYEQYF. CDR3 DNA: TGTGCCAGCAGCGCAACAGGGGGAAGGTCCTACGAGCAGTACTTC.

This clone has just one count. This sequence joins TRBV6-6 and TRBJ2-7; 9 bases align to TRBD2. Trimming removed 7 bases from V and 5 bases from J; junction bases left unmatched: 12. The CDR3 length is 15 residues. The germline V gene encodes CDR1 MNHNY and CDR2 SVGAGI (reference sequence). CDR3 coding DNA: TGTGCCAGCACCCTATCGGCGGGAGGGTACCACGAGCAGTACTTC. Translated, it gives CASTLSAGGYHEQYF.

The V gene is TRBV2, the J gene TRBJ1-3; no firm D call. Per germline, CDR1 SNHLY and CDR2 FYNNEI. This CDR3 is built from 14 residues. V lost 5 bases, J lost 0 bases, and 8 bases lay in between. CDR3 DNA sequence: TGTGCCAGCAGTACCTGGACCTCTGGAAACACCATATATTTT. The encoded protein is CASSTWTSGNTIYF.

CDR3 sequence (DNA): TGCGCCAGCAGCCAAGAATTTGGGACTAGCGCCTACGAGCAGTACTTC. This translates into CASSQEFGTSAYEQYF. The chain is built from TRBV4-3 and TRBJ2-7, with 10 bases fitting TRBD2. Per germline, CDR1 LGHNA and CDR2 YSLEER. CDR3 length: 16 residues. The V gene end was trimmed by 0 bases and the J gene end by 2 bases; junction bases not matched to a gene: 4.

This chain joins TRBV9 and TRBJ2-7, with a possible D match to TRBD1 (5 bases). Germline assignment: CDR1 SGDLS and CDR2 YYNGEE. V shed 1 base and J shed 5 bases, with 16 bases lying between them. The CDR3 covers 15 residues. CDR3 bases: TGTGCCAGCAGCGTACTGTCTCAGGGATCTGACGAGCAGTACTTC. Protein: CASSVLSQGSDEQYF.

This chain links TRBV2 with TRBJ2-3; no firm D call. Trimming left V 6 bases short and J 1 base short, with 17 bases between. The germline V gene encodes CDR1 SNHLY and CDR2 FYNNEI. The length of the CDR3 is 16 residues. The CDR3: CASSPDSYSGTDTQYF. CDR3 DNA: TGTGCCAGCAGCCCCGATAGCTATTCGGGCACAGATACGCAGTATTTT.

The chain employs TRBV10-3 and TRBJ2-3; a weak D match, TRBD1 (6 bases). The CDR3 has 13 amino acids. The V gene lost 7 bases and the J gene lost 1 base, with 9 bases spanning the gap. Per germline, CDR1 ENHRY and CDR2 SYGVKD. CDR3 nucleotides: TGTGCCATCACTGCAGGGGGCACAGATACGCAGTATTTT. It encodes CAITAGGTDTQYF.

The CDR3, as DNA: TGTGCCAGCAGCCCCACGGGGTACGAGCAGTACTTC. Translation: CASSPTGYEQYF. This chain connects TRBV7-6 to TRBJ2-7; TRBD2 might be the D (5 bases). There are 12 residues in the CDR3. The germline V gene encodes CDR1 SGHVS and CDR2 FNYEAQ. Trimming removed 5 bases from V and 4 bases from J, with 9 bases in between. Together with reference TRBV7-6 and TRBJ2-7, the CDR3 gives the full variable domain: GAGVSQSPRYKVTKRGQDVALRCDPISGHVSLYWYRQALGQGPEFLTYFNYEAQQDKSGLPNDRFSAERPEGSISTLTIQRTEQRDSAMYRCASSPTGYEQYFGPGTRLTVT.

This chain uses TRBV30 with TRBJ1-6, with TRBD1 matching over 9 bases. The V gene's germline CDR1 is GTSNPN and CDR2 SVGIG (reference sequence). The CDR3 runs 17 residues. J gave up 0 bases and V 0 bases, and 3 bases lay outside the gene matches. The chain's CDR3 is CAWSVDRGVSYNSPLHF. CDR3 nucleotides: TGTGCCTGGAGTGTCGACAGGGGGGTCTCCTATAATTCACCCCTCCACTTT.

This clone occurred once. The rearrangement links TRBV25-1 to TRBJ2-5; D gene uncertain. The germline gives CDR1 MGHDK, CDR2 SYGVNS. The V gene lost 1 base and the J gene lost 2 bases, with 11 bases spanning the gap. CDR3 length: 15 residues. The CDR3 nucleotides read TGTGCCAGCAGTGAATTAAGCTCCGGACAAGAGACCCAGTACTTC. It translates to CASSELSSGQETQYF.

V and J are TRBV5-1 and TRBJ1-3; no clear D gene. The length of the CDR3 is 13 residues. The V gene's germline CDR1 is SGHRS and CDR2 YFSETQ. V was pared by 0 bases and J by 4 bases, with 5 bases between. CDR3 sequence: CASSLDPGNTIYF. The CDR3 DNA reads TGCGCCAGCAGCTTGGACCCAGGAAACACCATATATTTT.

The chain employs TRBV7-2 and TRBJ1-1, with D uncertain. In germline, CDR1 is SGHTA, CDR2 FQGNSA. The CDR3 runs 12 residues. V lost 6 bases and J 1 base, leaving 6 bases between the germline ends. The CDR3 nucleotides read TGTGCCAGCAGAGCCCAGAACACTGAAGCTTTCTTT. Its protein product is CASRAQNTEAFF.

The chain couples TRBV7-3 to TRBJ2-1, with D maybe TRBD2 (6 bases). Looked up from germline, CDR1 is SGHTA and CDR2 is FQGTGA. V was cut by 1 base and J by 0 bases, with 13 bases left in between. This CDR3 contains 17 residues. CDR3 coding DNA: TGTGCCAGCAGCTTAATGGGCGGGGCCAGCTCCTACAATGAGCAGTTCTTC. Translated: CASSLMGGASSYNEQFF.

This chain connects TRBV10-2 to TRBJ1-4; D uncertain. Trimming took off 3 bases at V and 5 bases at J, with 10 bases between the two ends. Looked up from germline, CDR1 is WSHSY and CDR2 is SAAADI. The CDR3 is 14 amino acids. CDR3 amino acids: CASSEGRKNEKLFF. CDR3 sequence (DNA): TGCGCCAGCAGTGAAGGACGGAAGAATGAAAAACTGTTTTTT.

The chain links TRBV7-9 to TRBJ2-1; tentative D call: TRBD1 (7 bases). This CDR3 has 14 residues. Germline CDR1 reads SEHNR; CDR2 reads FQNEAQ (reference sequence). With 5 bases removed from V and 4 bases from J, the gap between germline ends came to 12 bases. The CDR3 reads CASSPPGGYNEQFF. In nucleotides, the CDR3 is TGTGCCAGCAGCCCTCCAGGGGGGTACAATGAGCAGTTCTTC.

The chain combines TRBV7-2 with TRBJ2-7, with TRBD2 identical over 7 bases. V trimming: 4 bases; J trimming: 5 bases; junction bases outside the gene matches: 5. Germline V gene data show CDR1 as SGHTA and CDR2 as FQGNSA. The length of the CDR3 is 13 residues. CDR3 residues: CASSSFRGDEQYF. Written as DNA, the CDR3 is TGTGCCAGCAGCTCCTTTCGGGGGGACGAGCAGTACTTC.

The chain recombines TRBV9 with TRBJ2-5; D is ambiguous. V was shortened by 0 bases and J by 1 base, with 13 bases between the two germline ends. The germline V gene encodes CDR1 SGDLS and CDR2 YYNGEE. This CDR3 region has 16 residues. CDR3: CASSVGPTHFQETQYF. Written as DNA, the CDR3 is TGTGCCAGCAGCGTAGGCCCCACCCATTTCCAAGAGACCCAGTACTTC.